The 18 T cell receptor beta chains listed next were all sequenced from one sample in a study of blood T cells in healthy people across ages. Through a sample-barcoded 5' primer and a J-beta primer mix, a second PCR was run for about 7 to 12 cycles. From the 5' RACE reads, TCRdb called clonotypes with MiXCR, one entry per CDR3 protein. Of over a million distinct CDR3 sequences listed, 40% to 45% are singletons. The sample comprised blood. Receptors originate from a woman between 55 and 75 years old in good health.

This clonotype was picked up a small number of times. The J gene is TRBJ2-5, the V gene TRBV5-1; D tentatively fits TRBD1 or TRBD2 (5 bases each). Per the germline V gene, CDR1 is SGHRS and CDR2 is YFSETQ. This CDR3 has 16 residues. The germline V and J ends were trimmed by 2 bases and 2 bases, with 16 bases remaining between them. CDR3 sequence (DNA): TGCGCCAGCAGCTTACTAGGGGCCGTCACTCAAGAGACCCAGTACTTC. It specifies CASSLLGAVTQETQYF.

This clonotype was recorded a few times. The chain uses TRBV20-1 and TRBJ2-7; D gene unclear. CDR3 size: 12 residues. CDR1 is DFQATT and CDR2 is SNEGSKA in the germline V gene (reference sequence). Trimming stripped 3 bases from V and 7 bases from J, with 13 bases between. DNA of the CDR3: TGCAGTGCTAGGACCGGCGTCGGTGAGCAGTACTTC. Amino acids: CSARTGVGEQYF.

This clonotype was observed a handful of times. The chain employs TRBV4-1 and TRBJ2-1; 9 bases are a match to TRBD1. This CDR3 is built from 16 residues. The J segment lost 7 bases and the V segment lost 0 bases, leaving 7 bases of the junction unmatched. Germline CDR1 reads MGHRA; CDR2 reads YSYEKL. The CDR3 coding sequence is TGCGCCAGCAGCCAAGATACGAGGACAGGGGTAAATGAGCAGTTCTTC. It encodes CASSQDTRTGVNEQFF.

This clonotype came up a few times. The chain uses TRBV5-1 and TRBJ2-3, with TRBD1 matching over 12 bases. CDR1 is SGHRS, CDR2 YFSETQ, per germline. There are 16 residues in the CDR3. The V segment lost 2 bases and the J segment 3 bases; nucleotides outside the gene matches: 4. CDR3 nucleotides: TGCGCCAGCAGCTTACCGGGACAGGGGGCTACAGATACGCAGTATTTT. Residues: CASSLPGQGATDTQYF.

The chain combines TRBV27 with TRBJ2-1; a possible D gene is TRBD1 (6 bases). V was trimmed by 5 bases and J by 9 bases, leaving 14 bases between them. The CDR3 contains 13 residues. Germline CDR1 is MNHEY and CDR2 is SMNVEV (reference sequence). The CDR3 coding sequence is TGTGCCAGCAGTGTTCTACAGGGAAGTGAGCAGTTCTTC. It codes for CASSVLQGSEQFF.

This clonotype turned up a few times. This chain uses TRBV5-1 with TRBJ1-2; D ambiguous. The CDR3 spans 15 residues. V was trimmed by 0 bases and J by 3 bases, leaving 12 bases between them. Germline V lookup: CDR1 SGHRS, CDR2 YFSETQ. This chain's CDR3 is CASSLAGYSYYGYTF. For the CDR3, the DNA is TGCGCCAGCAGCTTGGCGGGGTACTCCTACTATGGCTACACCTTC. Using reference TRBV5-1 and TRBJ1-2 for the parts outside the CDR3, the full variable domain is KAGVTQTPRYLIKTRGQQVTLSCSPISGHRSVSWYQQTPGQGLQFLFEYFSETQRNKGNFPGRFSGRQFSNSRSEMNVSTLELGDSALYLCASSLAGYSYYGYTFGSGTRLTVV.

The rearrangement uses TRBV20-1 and TRBJ2-7, with 8 bases that match TRBD2. Germline CDR1 reads DFQATT; CDR2 reads SNEGSKA (reference sequence). The V gene end was trimmed by 1 base and the J gene end by 0 bases; junction bases not matched to a gene: 5. The CDR3 sequence is 15 residues long. CDR3 protein: CSARARGGPSYEQYF. The CDR3 nucleotides read TGCAGTGCTAGAGCACGCGGGGGGCCCTCCTACGAGCAGTACTTC.

This sequence joins TRBV12-5 and TRBJ1-2; D is undetermined. The CDR3 is 12 amino acids. Germline values: CDR1 LGHNT, CDR2 FRNRAP. Trimming left V 2 bases short and J 8 bases short, with 9 bases between. In DNA, the CDR3 is TGTGCTAGTGGTTTGTTTCAAGCCGGCTACACCTTC. Translated: CASGLFQAGYTF.

The chain joins TRBV21-1 to TRBJ2-4; TRBD1, as called in the table, went unchecked against the DNA. The better agreement between TRBJ2-7 and the DNA end casts doubt on the J call. TRBV21-1 is labeled a pseudogene. The CDR3 runs to 14 residues. CDR3 sequence reads: CASSKAGHIYEQYF. The CDR3, as DNA: TGTGCCAGCAGCAAAGCGGGACACATTTACGAGCAGTACTTC.

This clonotype occurred a few times. The chain is built from TRBV15 and TRBJ2-1; D is unclear. Trimming removed 1 base from V and 9 bases from J, with 4 bases in between. Germline V gives CDR1 LNHNV, CDR2 YYDKDF (reference sequence). This CDR3 region has 11 residues. In DNA form, the CDR3 reads TGTGCCACCAGCAGAGTTGGTGAGCAGTTCTTC. Its protein product is CATSRVGEQFF. The full variable domain, rest sourced from reference TRBV15 and TRBJ2-1, is DAMVIQNPRYQVTQFGKPVTLSCSQTLNHNVMYWYQQKSSQAPKLLFHYYDKDFNNEADTPDNFQSRRPNTSFCFLDIRSPGLGDTAMYLCATSRVGEQFFGPGTRLTVL.

The V call is TRBV20-1, the J call TRBJ2-7; tentative D call: TRBD1 (6 bases). Germline V lookup: CDR1 DFQATT, CDR2 SNEGSKA (reference sequence). The CDR3 runs to 12 residues. Trimming removed 4 bases at V and 4 bases at J, with 11 bases between. CDR3 sequence reads: CSAKDRKYEQYF. DNA for the CDR3: TGCAGTGCTAAGGACAGAAAGTACGAGCAGTACTTC.

The chain has TRBV10-3 and TRBJ2-7; 9 nucleotides agree with TRBD2. This CDR3 has 16 residues. With 3 bases clipped from V and 3 bases from J, the junction kept 9 bases outside the gene matches. Germline lookup yields CDR1 ENHRY and CDR2 SYGVKD. The CDR3 spells CAISDSTSGGVYEQYF. Here the CDR3 DNA reads TGTGCCATCAGTGACTCGACTAGCGGAGGGGTCTACGAGCAGTACTTC.

This clonotype was counted between two and nine times. This chain uses TRBV7-2 with TRBJ1-5; no reliable D call. V was trimmed by 1 base and J by 4 bases, leaving 5 bases between them. Looked up from germline, CDR1 is SGHTA and CDR2 is FQGNSA. The CDR3 length is 13 residues. The CDR3 sequence: CASSLVPNQPQHF. CDR3 DNA: TGTGCCAGCAGCTTAGTGCCAAATCAGCCCCAGCATTTT.

A remark on this clonotype: A much larger clone differs by one base, so this may be a read error. V usage is TRBV12-3 or TRBV12-4 and J usage is TRBJ1-2; TRBD1 is a possible D gene (6 bases). The V gene lost 5 bases and the J gene lost 10 bases, with 20 bases spanning the gap. CDR3 size: 14 residues. The CDR3 nucleotides are TGTGCCAGCAGTGTATCCGGGGGCAAAACCTTCTACACCTTC. This gives the protein CASSVSGGKTFYTF.

V usage is TRBV10-2 and J usage is TRBJ1-5, with a possible D match to TRBD1 (6 bases). Per the germline V gene, CDR1 is WSHSY and CDR2 is SAAADI. Trimming cost V 7 bases and J 4 bases, with 23 bases left between them. The CDR3 loop spans 17 amino acids. The CDR3: CASNAGGDTSWNQPQHF. CDR3 sequence (DNA): TGCGCCAGCAATGCCGGTGGGGACACATCTTGGAATCAGCCCCAGCATTTT.

Details on this clonotype: At one end the junction does not follow the germline gene, possibly because of a read error. V is TRBV4-1 and J is TRBJ2-3; a possible D gene is TRBD1 (6 bases). Per germline, CDR1 MGHRA and CDR2 YSYEKL. The CDR3 runs 15 residues. CDR3 nucleotides: TGCGCCAGCAGCCTCCAGGGGACAAGCACAGAGACGCAGTATTTT. The encoded protein is CASSLQGTSTETQYF.

This clonotype was counted a few times. The rearrangement links TRBV20-1 to TRBJ1-2, with a tentative D call TRBD1 (6 bases). Germline-derived CDR1 and CDR2 are DFQATT and SNEGSKA (reference sequence). V dropped 0 bases and J dropped 4 bases, with 12 bases sitting between them. The CDR3 covers 14 residues. The CDR3 region is CSARDHGGPYGYTF. In DNA form, the CDR3 reads TGCAGTGCTAGAGATCACGGGGGCCCCTATGGCTACACCTTC.

The chain recombines TRBV12-3 or TRBV12-4 with TRBJ2-4; possible D gene TRBD2, 5 bases. The CDR3 runs to 15 residues. V was clipped by 5 bases and J by 3 bases, with 14 bases between them. The CDR3 is CASSLVTGSKNIQYF. The CDR3 coding sequence is TGTGCCAGCAGTCTAGTGACGGGAAGCAAAAACATTCAGTACTTC.